This TCR beta chain stems from a study of OX40 agonist ivuxolimab in advanced cancers. Findings of the study overall: Dose levels from 0.1 to 3.0 mg/kg saw CD4+ and CD8+ blood T cells expand clonally by week 6. Some of the lowest clonal expansion was seen in partial responders at 0.1-3.0 mg/kg.

As regards this clone: The antigen is unknown.

V shed 2 bases, J shed 0 bases, and the junction held 0 bases outside the gene matches. CDR1 MNHEY and CDR2 SMNVEV come from the germline V gene (reference sequence). The CDR3 loop spans 14 amino acids. Method: immunoSEQ multiplex PCR; TCRdb's copy keeps in-frame clones and lacks some. This table has under 80,000 clones, 65% to 90% appearing once. The gene calls are TRBV27 and TRBJ1-1; 7 bases agree with TRBD1. Sequencing was performed on CD4+ or CD8+ T cells sorted from blood, taken in a trial of the OX40 agonist ivuxolimab. This clonotype was sampled from an adult with an advanced solid tumor such as melanoma, head and neck, liver or kidney cancer. CDR3 DNA: TGTGCCAGCAGTTTAGGACAGGTGAACACTGAAGCTTTCTTT. Translating gives CASSLGQVNTEAFF.